This entry lists 21 T cell receptor beta chains sequenced from one sample in a study of shared clonotypes between healthy human individuals. Method: immunoSEQ multiplex PCR; TCRdb's copy keeps in-frame clones and lacks some. The table lists 2 million to 2.5 million clones, roughly 92% of them singletons. Sequenced sample: naive CD4+ T cells from PBMCs. Subset of the sample: CD45RA+ positively selected. These receptors came from a man aged 18 to 29 in good health. Some clones in this sample may be carry-over from other donors' samples.

The chain couples TRBV6-5 to TRBJ1-3; 7 bases map to TRBD1. Germline V gives CDR1 MNHEY, CDR2 SVGAGI. V lost 6 bases, J lost 4 bases, and 6 bases stayed unmatched. The CDR3 spans 14 residues. The CDR3: CASRRGQVGNTIYF. CDR3 bases: TGTGCCAGCAGGAGAGGACAGGTCGGAAACACCATATATTTT.

The V call is TRBV6-6, the J call TRBJ1-5, with 7 bases identical to TRBD1. Germline V gene data show CDR1 as MNHNY and CDR2 as SVGAGI (reference sequence). Trimming took 5 bases from V and 5 from J; bases not matched to a gene: 12. CDR3 size: 16 residues. This CDR3 reads CASSPPTGLSHQPQHF. The CDR3 region has the DNA TGTGCCAGCAGTCCCCCGACAGGGCTTTCTCATCAGCCCCAGCATTTT.

The rearrangement joins TRBV7-2 to TRBJ2-7; TRBD1 agrees at 7 bases. The V gene end was trimmed by 3 bases and the J gene end by 0 bases; junction bases not matched to a gene: 5. This CDR3 comprises 15 residues. The germline V gene encodes CDR1 SGHTA and CDR2 FQGNSA. Written as DNA, the CDR3 is TGTGCCAGCAGCTTTGACCGGGACAGCTCCTACGAGCAGTACTTC. Its protein is CASSFDRDSSYEQYF.

The chain uses TRBV19 and TRBJ2-7; possible D gene TRBD1, 5 bases. From germline, CDR1 is LNHDA and CDR2 SQIVND (reference sequence). V was shortened by 10 bases and J by 6 bases, with 13 bases between the two germline ends. CDR3 length: 11 amino acids. The CDR3 bases are TGTGCCACCCATTCCAGGGCCGAGCAGTACTTC. It is translated as CATHSRAEQYF.

The chain employs TRBV9 and TRBJ2-1; 7 nucleotides align to TRBD2. This CDR3 spans 16 amino acids. Germline CDR1 SGDLS, CDR2 YYNGEE. The V gene end was trimmed by 1 base and the J gene end by 7 bases; junction bases not matched to a gene: 11. For the CDR3, the DNA is TGTGCCAGCAGCGTACTGGGGCGGGGGTTGGGGAATGAGCAGTTCTTC. Protein product: CASSVLGRGLGNEQFF.

The chain uses TRBV5-1 and TRBJ2-5; no definite D call. The CDR3 is 14 residues long. Between the trimmed V and J ends, which lost 7 bases and 1 base, there was a span of 14 bases. In germline, CDR1 is SGHRS, CDR2 YFSETQ. CDR3 bases: TGCGCCAGCTCCACCCAGTCCAGCCAAGAGACCCAGTACTTC. Translating it yields CASSTQSSQETQYF.

The chain carries TRBV5-1 and TRBJ2-7; 8 nucleotides match TRBD1. J lost 5 bases, V lost 6 bases, and 10 bases had no gene match. The length of the CDR3 is 14 residues. Germline assignment: CDR1 SGHRS and CDR2 YFSETQ. The CDR3 protein is CASKSRGRGDEQYF. CDR3 in DNA: TGCGCCAGCAAATCCAGGGGGCGAGGGGACGAGCAGTACTTC.

The chain carries TRBV9 and TRBJ2-7; the D gene is possibly TRBD1 (5 bases). The CDR3 runs 13 residues. Trimming took 3 bases from V and 7 from J, leaving 14 bases between them. The germline gives CDR1 SGDLS, CDR2 YYNGEE. CDR3 protein: CASSADRSGEQYF. CDR3 in DNA: TGTGCCAGCAGCGCCGACAGATCCGGGGAGCAGTACTTC.

This chain joins TRBV6-4 and TRBJ2-6; tentatively, D is TRBD1 (5 bases). The CDR3 sequence is 15 residues long. V lost 8 bases and J 0 bases, leaving 11 bases between the germline ends. The germline V gene encodes CDR1 MRHNA and CDR2 SNTAGT. The chain's CDR3 is CASGHRSSGANVLTF. CDR3 DNA: TGTGCCAGCGGACACCGGAGCTCTGGGGCCAACGTCCTGACTTTC.

This rearrangement joins TRBV7-2 to TRBJ2-5; D is perhaps TRBD1 or TRBD2 (5 bases each). Trimming removed 2 bases at V and 1 base at J, with 14 bases between. CDR3 length: 16 amino acids. Germline V lookup: CDR1 SGHTA, CDR2 FQGNSA. The chain's CDR3 is CASSLSLGELQETQYF. In nucleotides, the CDR3 is TGTGCCAGCAGCTTATCGCTAGGGGAGCTCCAAGAGACCCAGTACTTC. The complete variable domain, with remaining parts taken from reference TRBV7-2 and TRBJ2-5, reads GAGVSQSPSNKVTEKGKDVELRCDPISGHTALYWYRQSLGQGLEFLIYFQGNSAPDKSGLPSDRFSAERTGGSVSTLTIQRTQQEDSAVYLCASSLSLGELQETQYFGPGTRLLVL.

The chain combines TRBV9 with TRBJ2-2, with no clear D. The CDR3 totals 15 residues. V dropped 0 bases and J dropped 7 bases, with 13 bases sitting between them. In germline, CDR1 is SGDLS, CDR2 YYNGEE. CDR3 sequence: CASSVATGGFGELFF. The CDR3 DNA reads as TGTGCCAGCAGCGTAGCTACGGGTGGCTTCGGGGAGCTGTTTTTT.

The chain couples TRBV18 to TRBJ2-5; D remains ambiguous. The germline V gene has CDR1 KGHSH and CDR2 LQKENI. The CDR3 totals 11 residues. Trimming took 6 bases from V and 3 from J, leaving 5 bases between them. In DNA, the CDR3 is TGTGCCAGCTCTCAAGAAGAGACCCAGTACTTC. The encoded protein is CASSQEETQYF. Variable domain in full (rest from reference TRBV18 and TRBJ2-5): NAGVMQNPRHLVRRRGQEARLRCSPMKGHSHVYWYRQLPEEGLKFMVYLQKENIIDESGMPKERFSAEFPKEGPSILRIQQVVRGDSAAYFCASSQEETQYFGPGTRLLVL.

The chain employs TRBV7-2 and TRBJ2-4; D remains ambiguous. Germline values: CDR1 SGHTA, CDR2 FQGNSA. Trimming took 1 base from V and 8 from J, leaving 12 bases between them. The CDR3 contains 14 residues. The CDR3 region is CASSLGPARDIQYF. The CDR3 DNA follows: TGTGCCAGCAGCTTAGGCCCAGCTCGGGACATTCAGTACTTC.

This chain uses TRBV28 with TRBJ2-4, with 8 positions matching TRBD2. Trimming removed 8 bases from V and 2 bases from J; junction bases left unmatched: 14. Germline V gene sequence: CDR1 MDHEN, CDR2 SYDVKM. The CDR3 length is 17 residues. The CDR3 reads CASRGQRENLPKNIQYF. The CDR3 DNA is TGTGCCAGCCGCGGCCAGCGGGAGAATCTCCCCAAAAACATTCAGTACTTC.

Comment on this clone: Other DNA sequences in this specimen translate into the identical CDR3. The chain uses TRBV7-2 and TRBJ2-2; D is ambiguous. The CDR3 contains 15 residues. The V gene lost 0 bases and the J gene lost 1 base, with 6 bases spanning the gap. From germline, CDR1 is SGHTA and CDR2 FQGNSA. The CDR3 bases are TGTGCCAGCAGCTTAGCGCTTTTGAACACCGGGGAGCTGTTTTTT. The encoded protein is CASSLALLNTGELFF.

This rearrangement joins TRBV7-2 to TRBJ2-5; no clear D. Germline V lookup: CDR1 SGHTA, CDR2 FQGNSA. The V gene lost 5 bases and the J gene lost 4 bases, with 14 bases spanning the gap. The CDR3 has 14 residues. The CDR3 sequence: CASSPLTGRETQYF. The CDR3 nucleotides read TGTGCCAGCAGCCCCCTAACCGGGCGAGAGACCCAGTACTTC.

Remarks on this clone: The same CDR3 arises from other DNA sequences in this sample as well. This chain uses TRBV5-1 with TRBJ2-3; 8 positions agree with TRBD2. V lost 4 bases, J lost 4 bases, and 8 bases stayed unmatched. The CDR3 is 15 amino acids. Germline V gene data show CDR1 as SGHRS and CDR2 as YFSETQ. The CDR3 bases are TGCGCCAGCAGCCCCGGGACTAGTGGCGCAGATACGCAGTATTTT. It specifies CASSPGTSGADTQYF.

The gene calls are TRBV5-1 and TRBJ2-2, with TRBD2 matching 7 bases. The CDR3 loop spans 15 amino acids. Losses at the gene ends were 4 bases for V and 5 bases for J; bases not matched to a gene: 8. Germline CDR1 reads SGHRS; CDR2 reads YFSETQ. CDR3 nucleotides: TGCGCCAGCAGCCCCCGGTTTAGCGGGACCGGGGAGCTGTTTTTT. Translating gives CASSPRFSGTGELFF.

This chain joins TRBV4-1 and TRBJ2-7, with TRBD1 matching over 8 bases. Germline-derived CDR1 and CDR2 are MGHRA and YSYEKL. This CDR3 has 15 amino acids. The V gene end was trimmed by 1 base and the J gene end by 7 bases; junction bases not matched to a gene: 9. The chain's CDR3 is CASSQGPTRGLEQYF. The CDR3, as DNA: TGCGCCAGCAGCCAAGGCCCCACCAGGGGGCTGGAGCAGTACTTC.

V gene TRBV18 combines with J gene TRBJ2-1; D gene unclear. CDR1 and CDR2 (germline): KGHSH, LQKENI. There are 13 residues in the CDR3. The V end was cut by 4 bases, the J end by 9 bases, with 13 bases between. The CDR3 sequence is CASSLVTRVEQFF. In DNA form, the CDR3 reads TGTGCCAGCTCACTGGTCACAAGGGTTGAGCAGTTCTTC.

As for this clone: Other DNA sequences from this sample encode an identical CDR3 as well. The chain recombines TRBV5-1 with TRBJ2-3, with 10 nucleotides matching TRBD1. CDR3 size: 15 residues. Germline-derived CDR1 and CDR2 are SGHRS and YFSETQ. J lost 6 bases, V lost 4 bases, and 8 bases had no gene match. The CDR3 DNA sequence: TGCGCCAGCAGCCTCTCCGGGACAGGGGTTGATACGCAGTATTTT. As protein: CASSLSGTGVDTQYF.